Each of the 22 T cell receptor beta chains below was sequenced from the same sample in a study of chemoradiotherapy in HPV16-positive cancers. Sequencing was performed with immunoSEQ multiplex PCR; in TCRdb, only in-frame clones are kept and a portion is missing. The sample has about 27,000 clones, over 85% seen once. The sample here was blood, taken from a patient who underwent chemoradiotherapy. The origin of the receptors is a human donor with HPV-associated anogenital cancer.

The CDR3 loop is CASSLDGTRSTFYEQYF. CDR3 DNA: TGTGCCAGCAGCTTGGACGGGACCCGGAGTACCTTCTACGAGCAGTACTTC. The chain combines TRBV7-2 with TRBJ2-7; D possibly uses TRBD1 or TRBD2 (5 bases each). The germline V gene encodes CDR1 SGHTA and CDR2 FQGNSA. V lost 3 bases, J lost 3 bases, and 21 bases lay in between. CDR3 size: 17 residues.

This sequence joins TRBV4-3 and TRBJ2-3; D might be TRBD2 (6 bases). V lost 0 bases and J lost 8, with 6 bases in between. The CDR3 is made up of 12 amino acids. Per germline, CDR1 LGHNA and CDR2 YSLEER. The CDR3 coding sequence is TGCGCCAGCAGCCAAGAGGGGGGTACGCAGTATTTT. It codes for CASSQEGGTQYF.

CDR3 amino acids: CASSYNRHSGNTIYF. Here the CDR3 DNA reads TGTGCCAGCAGTTACAACAGACATTCGGGAAACACCATATATTTT. The rearrangement uses TRBV6-5 and TRBJ1-3, with D unresolved. Germline V gives CDR1 MNHEY, CDR2 SVGAGI. V was shortened by 2 bases and J by 4 bases, with 12 bases between the two germline ends. The CDR3 totals 15 residues.

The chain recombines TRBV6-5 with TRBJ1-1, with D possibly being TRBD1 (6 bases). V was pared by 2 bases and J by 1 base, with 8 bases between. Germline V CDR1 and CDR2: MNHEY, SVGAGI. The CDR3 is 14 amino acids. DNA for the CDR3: TGTGCCAGCAGTTACCGCAGGGGGAACACTGAAGCTTTCTTT. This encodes CASSYRRGNTEAFF.

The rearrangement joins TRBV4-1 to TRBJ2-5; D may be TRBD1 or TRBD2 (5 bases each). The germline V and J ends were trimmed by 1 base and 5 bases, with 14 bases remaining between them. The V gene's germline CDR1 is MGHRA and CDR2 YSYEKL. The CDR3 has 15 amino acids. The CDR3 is CASSQARDGVETQYF. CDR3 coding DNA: TGCGCCAGCAGCCAAGCACGGGACGGGGTGGAGACCCAGTACTTC.

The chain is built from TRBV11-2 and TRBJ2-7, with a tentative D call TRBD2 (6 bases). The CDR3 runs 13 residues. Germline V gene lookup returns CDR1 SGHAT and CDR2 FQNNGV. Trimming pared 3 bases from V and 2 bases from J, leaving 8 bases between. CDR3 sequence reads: CASSFPGAYEQYF. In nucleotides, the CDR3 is TGTGCCAGCAGCTTCCCGGGGGCCTACGAGCAGTACTTC.

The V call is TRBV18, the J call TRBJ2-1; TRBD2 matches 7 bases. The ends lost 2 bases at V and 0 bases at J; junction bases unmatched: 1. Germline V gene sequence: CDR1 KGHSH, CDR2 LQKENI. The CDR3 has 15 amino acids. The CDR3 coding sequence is TGTGCCAGCTCACCAAGGACTAGCTCCTACAATGAGCAGTTCTTC. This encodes CASSPRTSSYNEQFF.

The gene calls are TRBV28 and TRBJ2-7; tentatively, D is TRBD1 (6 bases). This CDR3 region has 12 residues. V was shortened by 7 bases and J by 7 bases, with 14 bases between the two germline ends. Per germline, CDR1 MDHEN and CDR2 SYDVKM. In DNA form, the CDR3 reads TGTGCCAGCAAACAGGGCCCAGGGGAGCAGTACTTC. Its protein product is CASKQGPGEQYF.

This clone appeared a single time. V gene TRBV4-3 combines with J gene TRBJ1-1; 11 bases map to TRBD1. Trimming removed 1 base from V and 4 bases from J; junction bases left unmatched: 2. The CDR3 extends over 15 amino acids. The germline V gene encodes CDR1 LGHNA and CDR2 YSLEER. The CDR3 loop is CASSQAGTGGTEAFF. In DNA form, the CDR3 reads TGCGCCAGCAGCCAAGCCGGGACAGGGGGCACTGAAGCTTTCTTT.

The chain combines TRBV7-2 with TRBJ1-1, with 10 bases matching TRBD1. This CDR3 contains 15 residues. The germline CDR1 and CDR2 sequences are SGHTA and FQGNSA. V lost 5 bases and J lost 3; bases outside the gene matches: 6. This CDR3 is CASSPRQGAYTEAFF. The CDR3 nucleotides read TGTGCCAGCAGCCCACGACAGGGGGCGTACACTGAAGCTTTCTTT.

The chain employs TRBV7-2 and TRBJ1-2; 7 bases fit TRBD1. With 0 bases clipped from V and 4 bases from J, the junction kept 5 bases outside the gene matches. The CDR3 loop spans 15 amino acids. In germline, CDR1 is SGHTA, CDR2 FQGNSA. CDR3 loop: CASSLAVSGGYGYTF. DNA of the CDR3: TGTGCCAGCAGCTTAGCGGTTTCAGGGGGCTATGGCTACACCTTC.

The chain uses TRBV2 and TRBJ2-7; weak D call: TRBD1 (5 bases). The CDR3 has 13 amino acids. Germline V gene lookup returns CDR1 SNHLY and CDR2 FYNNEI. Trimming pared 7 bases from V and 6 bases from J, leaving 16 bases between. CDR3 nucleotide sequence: TGTGCCAGCACCATACCCCAGGGTAGCGAGCAGTACTTC. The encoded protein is CASTIPQGSEQYF.

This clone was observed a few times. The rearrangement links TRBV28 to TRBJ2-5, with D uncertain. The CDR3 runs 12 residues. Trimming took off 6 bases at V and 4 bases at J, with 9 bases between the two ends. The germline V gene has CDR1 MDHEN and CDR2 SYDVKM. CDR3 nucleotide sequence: TGTGCCAGCAGCCTCCCCCGAGAGACCCAGTACTTC. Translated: CASSLPRETQYF.

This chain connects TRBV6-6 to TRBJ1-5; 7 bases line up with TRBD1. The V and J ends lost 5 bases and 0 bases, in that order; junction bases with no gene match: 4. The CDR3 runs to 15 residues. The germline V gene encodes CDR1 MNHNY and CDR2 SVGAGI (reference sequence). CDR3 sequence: CASSRGTDSNQPQHF. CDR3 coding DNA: TGTGCCAGCAGTAGGGGGACAGATAGCAATCAGCCCCAGCATTTT.

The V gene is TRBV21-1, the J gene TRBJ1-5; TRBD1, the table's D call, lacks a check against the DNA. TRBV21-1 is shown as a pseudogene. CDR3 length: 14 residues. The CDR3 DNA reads TGTGCCAGCAGCCCCACAACAGGGTATCAGCCCCAGCATTTT. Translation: CASSPTTGYQPQHF.

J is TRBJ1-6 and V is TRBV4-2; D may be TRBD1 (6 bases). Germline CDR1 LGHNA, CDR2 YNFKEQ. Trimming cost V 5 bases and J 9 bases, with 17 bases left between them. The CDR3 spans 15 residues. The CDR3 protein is CASSNQAGVGSPLHF. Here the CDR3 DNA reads TGTGCCAGCAGCAACCAGGCAGGGGTTGGTTCACCCCTCCACTTT.

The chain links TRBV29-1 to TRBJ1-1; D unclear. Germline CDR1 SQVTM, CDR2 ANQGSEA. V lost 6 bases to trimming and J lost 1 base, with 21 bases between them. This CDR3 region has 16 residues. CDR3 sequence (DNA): TGCAGCGTCGCAAAGTACAGCTCTGGGGAGAACACTGAAGCTTTCTTT. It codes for CSVAKYSSGENTEAFF.

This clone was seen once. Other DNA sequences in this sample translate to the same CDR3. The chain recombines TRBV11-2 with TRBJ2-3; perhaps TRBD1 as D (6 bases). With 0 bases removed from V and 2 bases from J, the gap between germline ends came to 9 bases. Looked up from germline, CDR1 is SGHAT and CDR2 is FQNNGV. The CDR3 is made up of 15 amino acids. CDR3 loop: CASSLDRGNTDTQYF. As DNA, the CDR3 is TGTGCCAGCAGCTTAGACAGGGGCAACACAGATACGCAGTATTTT.

The CDR3 DNA follows: TGCGCCAGCACCTCTGGAAACACCATATATTTT. It translates to CASTSGNTIYF. The gene calls are TRBV5-1 and TRBJ1-3; D not certain. CDR1 SGHRS and CDR2 YFSETQ come from the germline V gene. The CDR3 extends over 11 amino acids. V lost 6 bases, J lost 0 bases, and 1 base lay in between.

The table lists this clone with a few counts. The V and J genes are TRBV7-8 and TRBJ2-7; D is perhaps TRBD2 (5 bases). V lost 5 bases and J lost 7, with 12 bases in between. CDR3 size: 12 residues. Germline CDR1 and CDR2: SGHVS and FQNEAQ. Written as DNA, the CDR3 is TGTGCCAGCAGCCGATGGACTCAAGAGCAGTACTTC. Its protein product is CASSRWTQEQYF.

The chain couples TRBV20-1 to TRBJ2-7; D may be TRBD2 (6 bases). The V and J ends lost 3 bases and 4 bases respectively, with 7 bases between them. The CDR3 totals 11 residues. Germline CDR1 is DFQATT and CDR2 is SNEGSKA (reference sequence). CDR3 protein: CSASGSYEQYF. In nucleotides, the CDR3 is TGCAGTGCTAGCGGGAGTTACGAGCAGTACTTC.

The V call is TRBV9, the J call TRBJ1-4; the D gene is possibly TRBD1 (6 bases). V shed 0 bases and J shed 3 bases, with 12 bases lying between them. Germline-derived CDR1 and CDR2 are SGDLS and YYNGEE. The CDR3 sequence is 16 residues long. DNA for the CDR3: TGTGCCAGCAGCGTAGCATCGAGGGGGGCTAATGAAAAACTGTTTTTT. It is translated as CASSVASRGANEKLFF.